The next 18 T cell receptor beta chains were all read from a single sample in a study of radiotherapy plus CTLA-4 blockade in lung cancer. Using immunoSEQ multiplex PCR, the repertoire was profiled, and TCRdb retains in-frame clones only, with some absent. The sample includes around 41,000 clones, around 70% seen only once; the top ten take 23%. The specimen comprised peripheral blood, sampled from a patient treated with radiotherapy plus ipilimumab. The source is a human donor with non-small cell lung cancer who had a partial response to radiotherapy plus ipilimumab.

The chain links TRBV13 to TRBJ2-1; 8 nucleotides match TRBD2. CDR3 length: 18 amino acids. The germline V gene has CDR1 PRHDT and CDR2 FYEKMQ (reference sequence). Trimming cost V 1 base and J 5 bases; bases outside gene matches: 13. The CDR3 is CASSLESGVVSGNNEQFF. For the CDR3, the DNA is TGTGCCAGCAGCTTAGAGAGTGGGGTGGTTAGCGGGAACAATGAGCAGTTCTTC.

The gene calls are TRBV18 and TRBJ2-2; 8 nucleotides match TRBD1. The CDR3 extends over 15 amino acids. CDR1 KGHSH and CDR2 LQKENI come from the germline V gene. After removal of 4 bases from V and 7 bases from J, the junction contained 8 bases not matched to a gene. CDR3 coding DNA: TGTGCCAGCTCACAGCCAGACAGGGGAATCGGGGAGCTGTTTTTT. Amino acids: CASSQPDRGIGELFF.

The V and J genes are TRBV10-3 and TRBJ2-5; D possibly corresponds to TRBD1 (5 bases). Trimming removed 8 bases at V and 2 bases at J, with 9 bases between. Germline CDR1 and CDR2: ENHRY and SYGVKD. This CDR3 region has 12 residues. The DNA for the CDR3 is TGTGCCATCCGGCAGGGTCAAGAGACCCAGTACTTC. Its translation: CAIRQGQETQYF.

The V and J genes are TRBV13 and TRBJ1-1; a possible D gene is TRBD1 (6 bases). This CDR3 is built from 15 residues. Germline assignment: CDR1 PRHDT and CDR2 FYEKMQ (reference sequence). Trimming took 5 bases from V and 1 from J, leaving 14 bases between them. The CDR3 region is CASSTRGAANTEAFF. The DNA for the CDR3 is TGTGCCAGCAGCACTCGGGGGGCTGCGAACACTGAAGCTTTCTTT.

This clone was seen a few times. V gene TRBV11-2 combines with J gene TRBJ2-1; 8 bases are shared with TRBD2. CDR3 length equals 19 residues. CDR1 is SGHAT and CDR2 is FQNNGV in the germline V gene. With 1 base clipped from V and 4 bases from J, the junction kept 15 bases outside the gene matches. DNA for the CDR3: TGTGCCAGCAGCTTAGCCCCTGCCGGGGGGGCCGATAGTTACAATGAGCAGTTCTTC. Translated, it gives CASSLAPAGGADSYNEQFF. Drawing the rest from reference TRBV11-2 and TRBJ2-1, the complete variable domain is EAGVAQSPRYKIIEKRQSVAFWCNPISGHATLYWYQQILGQGPKLLIQFQNNGVVDDSQLPKDRFSAERLKGVDSTLKIQPAKLEDSAVYLCASSLAPAGGADSYNEQFFGPGTRLTVL.

This clone was counted only a few times. The CDR3 coding sequence is TGTGCCAGCAGCTCTTTTGGGGTGGACAGCTACGAGCAGTACTTC. Amino acids: CASSSFGVDSYEQYF. This chain uses TRBV5-4 with TRBJ2-7, with D perhaps TRBD1 (6 bases). CDR1 SGHNT and CDR2 YYREEE come from the germline V gene (reference sequence). This CDR3 has 15 amino acids. Trimming took off 3 bases at V and 3 bases at J, with 16 bases between the two ends.

In DNA, the CDR3 is TGTGCCAGCAGTAACCCACTCGGGGGTGGCTACACCTTC. It translates to CASSNPLGGGYTF. This chain uses TRBV27 with TRBJ1-2; TRBD1 might be the D (5 bases). The CDR3 is 13 amino acids. Looked up from germline, CDR1 is MNHEY and CDR2 is SMNVEV (reference sequence). The ends were cut back, 5 bases at V and 7 bases at J, with 14 bases in the middle.

The J gene is TRBJ2-1, the V gene TRBV6-1, with D possibly matching TRBD2 (6 bases). V was clipped by 3 bases and J by 15 bases, with 15 bases between them. In germline, CDR1 is MNHNS, CDR2 SASEGT. The CDR3 totals 12 residues. As DNA, the CDR3 is TGTGCCAGCAGTGAGGGGGGACGGACAATGTTCTTC. Its translation: CASSEGGRTMFF.

Comments on this clone: Compared with germline, one end of the junction differs, possibly owing to a read error. The chain has TRBV5-1 and TRBJ1-2; possible D gene TRBD1, 5 bases. Germline V gene data show CDR1 as SGHRS and CDR2 as YFSETQ. The CDR3 extends over 15 amino acids. The CDR3 nucleotides read TGTGCCAGCAGCTTGGGCGGCAAGGGGCTCGCTGGCTACACCTTC. Residues: CASSLGGKGLAGYTF.

V is TRBV6-5 and J is TRBJ1-1, with a possible D match to TRBD1 (6 bases). Germline-derived CDR1 and CDR2 are MNHEY and SVGAGI. CDR3 length equals 13 residues. V was shortened by 4 bases and J by 5 bases, with 11 bases between the two germline ends. The DNA for the CDR3 is TGTGCCAGCAGTTGGGGGGGCGGGACTGAAGCTTTCTTT. Translated: CASSWGGGTEAFF.

The chain links TRBV15 to TRBJ1-5, with D perhaps matching TRBD1 (5 bases). Germline CDR1 reads LNHNV; CDR2 reads YYDKDF (reference sequence). The CDR3 has 15 amino acids. The V gene lost 0 bases and the J gene lost 1 base, with 7 bases spanning the gap. The CDR3 reads CATSRDRGSNQPQHF. Written as DNA, the CDR3 is TGTGCCACCAGCAGAGATCGGGGGAGCAATCAGCCCCAGCATTTT.

The V gene is TRBV7-9, the J gene TRBJ2-1; D is undetermined. V shed 1 base and J shed 8 bases, with 3 bases lying between them. The germline V gene encodes CDR1 SEHNR and CDR2 FQNEAQ (reference sequence). The length of the CDR3 is 11 residues. The CDR3 DNA reads TGTGCCAGCAGCTTAGGAGATGAGCAGTTCTTC. Residues: CASSLGDEQFF.

The chain is built from TRBV10-1 and TRBJ2-5; 7 positions match TRBD1. V lost 4 bases, J lost 4 bases, and 12 bases stayed unmatched. From germline, CDR1 is WNHNN and CDR2 SYGVQD (reference sequence). The CDR3 covers 16 residues. For the CDR3, the DNA is TGCGCCAGCAGTGCTTTAGACAGGGTTTATCGAGAGACCCAGTACTTC. Translated: CASSALDRVYRETQYF.

This clone is deemed medium-sized (0.01 to 0.1%). The chain joins TRBV6-6 to TRBJ1-1; D gene unclear. V lost 7 bases and J 1 base, leaving 10 bases between the germline ends. Germline assignment: CDR1 MNHNY and CDR2 SVGAGI (reference sequence). The CDR3 has 13 residues. DNA for the CDR3: TGTGCCAGCATCACTGTGAGGAACACTGAAGCTTTCTTT. Residues: CASITVRNTEAFF.

On this clone itself: This specimen includes other DNA sequences encoding the same CDR3. The CDR3 sequence: CASSPWDRGYGYTF. Written as DNA, the CDR3 is TGTGCCAGCTCACCATGGGACAGAGGCTATGGCTACACCTTC. The genes are TRBV18 and TRBJ1-2, with 7 positions matching TRBD1. The V gene's germline CDR1 is KGHSH and CDR2 LQKENI. The CDR3 contains 14 residues. The V gene end was trimmed by 2 bases and the J gene end by 4 bases; junction bases not matched to a gene: 4.

This CDR3 is CASRTGGVLEKLFF. CDR3 bases: TGTGCCAGCAGGACAGGTGGGGTCCTGGAAAAACTGTTTTTT. V is TRBV6-5 and J is TRBJ1-4, with D possibly matching TRBD1 (6 bases). The CDR3 runs 14 residues. With 6 bases removed from V and 8 bases from J, the gap between germline ends came to 16 bases. From germline, CDR1 is MNHEY and CDR2 SVGAGI.

This clone was seen a single time. This rearrangement joins TRBV7-9 to TRBJ2-1; 9 nucleotides align to TRBD2. Germline V lookup: CDR1 SEHNR, CDR2 FQNEAQ (reference sequence). CDR3 length equals 16 residues. Losses at the gene ends were 5 bases for V and 0 bases for J; bases not matched to a gene: 5. The CDR3 loop reads CASSRSGGSSYNEQFF. CDR3 DNA: TGTGCCAGCAGCCGTAGCGGGGGCAGCTCCTACAATGAGCAGTTCTTC.

The chain is built from TRBV6-5 and TRBJ2-5, with D tentatively TRBD2 (5 bases). This CDR3 has 13 residues. Trimming stripped 3 bases from V and 5 bases from J, with 10 bases between. Per the germline V gene, CDR1 is MNHEY and CDR2 is SVGAGI. The CDR3 DNA reads as TGTGCCAGCAGTTATGCGGGCTGGGAGACCCAGTACTTC. Its translation: CASSYAGWETQYF.